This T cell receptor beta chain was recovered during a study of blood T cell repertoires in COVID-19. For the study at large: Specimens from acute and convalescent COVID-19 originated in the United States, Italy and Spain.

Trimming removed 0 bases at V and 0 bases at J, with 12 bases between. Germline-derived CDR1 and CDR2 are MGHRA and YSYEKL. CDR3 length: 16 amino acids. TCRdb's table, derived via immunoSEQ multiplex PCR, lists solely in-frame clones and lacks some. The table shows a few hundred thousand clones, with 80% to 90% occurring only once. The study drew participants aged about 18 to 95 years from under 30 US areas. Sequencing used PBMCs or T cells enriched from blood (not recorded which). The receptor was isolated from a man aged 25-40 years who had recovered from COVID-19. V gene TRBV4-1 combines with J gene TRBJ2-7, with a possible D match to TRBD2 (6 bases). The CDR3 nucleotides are TGCGCCAGCAGCCAAGAGGGAGGAATTGACTCCTACGAGCAGTACTTC. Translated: CASSQEGGIDSYEQYF.